The table lists the clone carrying this T cell receptor beta chain with a count of one. Other DNA sequences in the sample encode the same CDR3. This record belongs to a study of blood T cell repertoires in COVID-19. Study as a whole: Samples taken during acute and convalescent COVID-19 were collected in the United States, Italy and Spain.

Enrolment of Seattle patients took place during active infection, and they were followed longitudinally. V was cut by 2 bases and J by 2 bases, with 10 bases left in between. The CDR3 has 14 amino acids. Germline V gene lookup returns CDR1 SGHRS and CDR2 YFSETQ. Under the authors' procedure: Reference gene primer amplification yielded estimated nucleated cell counts. Measured with immunoSEQ multiplex PCR; TCRdb has only the in-frame clones, and not every one. The V and J calls and clone size come from that table; D and trimming were worked out from the DNA. The repertoire holds fewer than 200,000 clones, with about 83% as singletons.

The clonotype was recovered from a woman aged 80 or over with COVID-19, enrolled during active disease. Sequenced material: peripheral blood. This chain links TRBV5-1 with TRBJ1-1; D is uncertain. This chain's CDR3 is CASSLRTVNTEAFF. The CDR3 DNA follows: TGCGCCAGCAGCTTAAGAACAGTTAACACTGAAGCTTTCTTT.